This T cell receptor (beta chain) was found in a study of siplizumab effects on memory and regulatory T cells. Data came from immunoSEQ multiplex PCR; TCRdb stores just in-frame clones and leaves some out. The sample has about 100,000 clones, 91% seen once. Notes on the study in general: Suppressive activity of Tregs proliferating in siplizumab cultures remained unconfirmed. A minor fraction of alloreactive clones, and no more, mapped to unstimulated subsets. Siplizumab gave mappable alloreactive CD4+ clones an average Treg-derived fraction of under 75%, against approximately 29% in controls. It was not possible to assign a naive or memory phenotype to roughly 75-95% of proliferating CD4+ or CD8+ clones.

CDR3 length equals 16 residues. Trimming removed 0 bases from V and 1 base from J; junction bases left unmatched: 5. The germline V gene encodes CDR1 SGDLS and CDR2 YYNGEE. Concerning this clone: Antigen unknown.

The specimen sequenced was CD4+ T cells sorted from blood. The chain employs TRBV9 and TRBJ2-5, with 8 bases fitting TRBD2. The TCR sequence derives from a human donor in good health. Some clones in this sample may be carry-over from other donors' samples. Here the CDR3 DNA reads TGTGCCAGCAGCGTAGACCAGCGGGGGATCCAAGAGACCCAGTACTTC. Its protein is CASSVDQRGIQETQYF.